Listed below are T cell receptor beta chains from one sample, sequenced in a study of cytomegalovirus exposure and HLA in healthy donors. Produced via immunoSEQ multiplex PCR; TCRdb's table is partial and in-frame only. Here the sample spans around 180,000 clones, 84% being singletons. Sequencing used PBMCs. Receptor source: a girl between 10 and 17 years old in good health and CMV-seropositive. CDR3s include the opening cysteine and the closing phenylalanine or tryptophan. The order of the fields is V gene, D gene, clone size, J gene, CDR3 DNA, CDR3 protein. D genes are given only for firm matches. Not every row has a clone size; where given, it reads once, few, many or a size class.

v_call: TRBV9; d_call: -; clone_size: -; j_call: TRBJ1-3; cdr3_nt: TGTGCCAGCAGCCCAGGGGATGGTAACACCATATATTTT; cdr3_aa: CASSPGDGNTIYF
v_call: TRBV18; d_call: -; clone_size: -; j_call: TRBJ1-1; cdr3_nt: TGTGCCAGCTCACCCGGGGGAGCCGTTAACACTGAAGCTTTCTTT; cdr3_aa: CASSPGGAVNTEAFF
v_call: TRBV2; d_call: -; clone_size: few; j_call: TRBJ1-4; cdr3_nt: TGTGCCAGCAGTGAATACAGGAGTAATGAAAAACTGTTTTTT; cdr3_aa: CASSEYRSNEKLFF
v_call: TRBV6-5; d_call: TRBD2; clone_size: -; j_call: TRBJ2-3; cdr3_nt: TGTGCCAGCCGGTCGGCTAGCGGGGAGGCAGATACGCAGTATTTT; cdr3_aa: CASRSASGEADTQYF
v_call: TRBV27; d_call: -; clone_size: -; j_call: TRBJ2-1; cdr3_nt: TGTGCCAGCAGTCCAACAGGGCGCTCCTACAATGAGCAGTTCTTC; cdr3_aa: CASSPTGRSYNEQFF
v_call: TRBV5-4; d_call: -; clone_size: -; j_call: TRBJ2-2; cdr3_nt: TGTGCCAGCAGCTTCGGGACCGGGGAGCTGTTTTTT; cdr3_aa: CASSFGTGELFF
v_call: TRBV7-9; d_call: -; clone_size: -; j_call: TRBJ2-1; cdr3_nt: TGTGCCAGCAGCCGCGGGACGGGGGGCCCTGTTGAGCAGTTCTTC; cdr3_aa: CASSRGTGGPVEQFF
v_call: TRBV5-1; d_call: -; clone_size: -; j_call: TRBJ2-7; cdr3_nt: TGCGCCAGCAGCGCGGGACAGAACTACGAGCAGTACTTC; cdr3_aa: CASSAGQNYEQYF
v_call: TRBV7-8; d_call: TRBD1; clone_size: few; j_call: TRBJ2-1; cdr3_nt: TGTGCCAGCAGCAACCGACAGGGGAGCTCCTACAATGAGCAGTTCTTC; cdr3_aa: CASSNRQGSSYNEQFF
v_call: TRBV27; d_call: TRBD1; clone_size: -; j_call: TRBJ2-7; cdr3_nt: TGTGCCAGCAGTTTATCAGGGACAGGAACCTACGAGCAGTACTTC; cdr3_aa: CASSLSGTGTYEQYF
v_call: TRBV11-2; d_call: TRBD1; clone_size: once; j_call: TRBJ2-7; cdr3_nt: TGTGCCAGCACTTCCCCACTAGGGGACAGGGGTCTTTACGAGCAGTACTTC; cdr3_aa: CASTSPLGDRGLYEQYF
v_call: TRBV5-8; d_call: -; clone_size: -; j_call: TRBJ2-7; cdr3_nt: TGTGCCAGCAGCTTGGCGGGGTTAGCCCGAGGCGAGCAGTACTTC; cdr3_aa: CASSLAGLARGEQYF
v_call: TRBV7-6; d_call: -; clone_size: -; j_call: TRBJ2-7; cdr3_nt: TGTGCCAGCAGCTGGGGGGACGGGAAAGAGCAGTACTTC; cdr3_aa: CASSWGDGKEQYF
v_call: TRBV29-1; d_call: TRBD2; clone_size: once; j_call: TRBJ2-3; cdr3_nt: TGCAGCGCACAACGACTAGCGGGGGGCCGAGGGACAGATACGCAGTATTTT; cdr3_aa: CSAQRLAGGRGTDTQYF
v_call: TRBV7-3; d_call: -; clone_size: -; j_call: TRBJ2-6; cdr3_nt: TGTGCCAGCAGTTCTGGGGCCAACGGCCTGACTTTC; cdr3_aa: CASSSGANGLTF
v_call: TRBV11-3; d_call: TRBD1; clone_size: -; j_call: TRBJ1-3; cdr3_nt: TGTGCCAGCAGCTCTACCGACAGGGGGTATGGAAACACCATATATTTT; cdr3_aa: CASSSTDRGYGNTIYF
v_call: TRBV5-1; d_call: TRBD1; clone_size: few; j_call: TRBJ1-4; cdr3_nt: TGCGCCAGCAGCTCCGGGACAGTCAATGAAAAACTGTTTTTT; cdr3_aa: CASSSGTVNEKLFF
v_call: TRBV18; d_call: TRBD1; clone_size: -; j_call: TRBJ2-4; cdr3_nt: TGTGCCAGCTCAGGGACAGGGTCAAACATTCAGTACTTC; cdr3_aa: CASSGTGSNIQYF
v_call: TRBV29-1; d_call: -; clone_size: -; j_call: TRBJ2-3; cdr3_nt: TGCAGCGTTGGAGGACGGGATGCCACAGATACGCAGTATTTT; cdr3_aa: CSVGGRDATDTQYF
v_call: TRBV6-1; d_call: TRBD1; clone_size: -; j_call: TRBJ1-5; cdr3_nt: TGTGCCAGCAGTATTGGGACAGGGGGTCAGCCCCAGCATTTT; cdr3_aa: CASSIGTGGQPQHF
v_call: TRBV5-8; d_call: TRBD1; clone_size: -; j_call: TRBJ1-5; cdr3_nt: TGTGCCAGCAGCTACGCAAATGCCGGGACAGGGTTCAATCAGCCCCAGCATTTT; cdr3_aa: CASSYANAGTGFNQPQHF
v_call: TRBV7-9; d_call: -; clone_size: once; j_call: TRBJ2-1; cdr3_nt: TGTGCCAGCAGCCACCCGAGCTCCTACAATGAGCAGTTCTTC; cdr3_aa: CASSHPSSYNEQFF
v_call: TRBV7-6; d_call: -; clone_size: -; j_call: TRBJ1-1; cdr3_nt: TGTGCCAGCAGCTTATGGCAGGGTCCGAACACTGAAGCTTTCTTT; cdr3_aa: CASSLWQGPNTEAFF
v_call: TRBV6-1; d_call: -; clone_size: -; j_call: TRBJ2-2; cdr3_nt: TGTGCCAGCAGCAGAGCGACGAACACCGGGGAGCTGTTTTTT; cdr3_aa: CASSRATNTGELFF
v_call: TRBV11-2; d_call: TRBD1; clone_size: -; j_call: TRBJ2-5; cdr3_nt: TGTGCCAGCAGCCCGGGACAGAAAGAGACCCAGTACTTC; cdr3_aa: CASSPGQKETQYF
v_call: TRBV4-2; d_call: TRBD2; clone_size: once; j_call: TRBJ2-3; cdr3_nt: TGTGCCAGCAGCCAAGTAGAGCGGGGGGGCACAGATACGCAGTATTTT; cdr3_aa: CASSQVERGGTDTQYF
v_call: TRBV6-5; d_call: TRBD2; clone_size: -; j_call: TRBJ2-1; cdr3_nt: TGTGCCAGCAGGATCATAGCGGGGGGACAAAATGAGCAGTTCTTC; cdr3_aa: CASRIIAGGQNEQFF
v_call: TRBV30; d_call: TRBD1; clone_size: -; j_call: TRBJ2-7; cdr3_nt: TGTGCCTGGAGAGGGACAGGGGGCCTCCGACCTTCCTACGAGCAGTACTTC; cdr3_aa: CAWRGTGGLRPSYEQYF
v_call: TRBV5-1; d_call: -; clone_size: -; j_call: TRBJ1-1; cdr3_nt: TGCGCCAGCAGCCCCACTGCGGGCGGGAACACTGAAGCTTTCTTT; cdr3_aa: CASSPTAGGNTEAFF
v_call: TRBV18; d_call: TRBD1; clone_size: -; j_call: TRBJ1-4; cdr3_nt: TGTGCCAGCTCACCCCGACAGGGTAATGAAAAACTGTTTTTT; cdr3_aa: CASSPRQGNEKLFF
v_call: TRBV11-2; d_call: -; clone_size: once; j_call: TRBJ1-1; cdr3_nt: TGTGCCAGCAGCTTATCTTTGAACACTGAAGCTTTCTTT; cdr3_aa: CASSLSLNTEAFF
v_call: TRBV18; d_call: -; clone_size: once; j_call: TRBJ2-7; cdr3_nt: TGTGCCAGCTCACCCGATAGCGGTTACGAGCAGTACTTC; cdr3_aa: CASSPDSGYEQYF
v_call: TRBV7-9; d_call: TRBD1; clone_size: -; j_call: TRBJ2-1; cdr3_nt: TGTGCCAGCAGCCTCGACAGGGTGAATGAGCAGTTCTTC; cdr3_aa: CASSLDRVNEQFF
v_call: TRBV18; d_call: TRBD1; clone_size: few; j_call: TRBJ1-5; cdr3_nt: TGTGCCAGCTCACCCTTCCCGGGACAGGTCAATCAGCCCCAGCATTTT; cdr3_aa: CASSPFPGQVNQPQHF
v_call: TRBV9; d_call: TRBD1; clone_size: -; j_call: TRBJ2-1; cdr3_nt: TGTGCCAGCAGCGAGACAGGGGTCAACAATGAGCAGTTCTTC; cdr3_aa: CASSETGVNNEQFF
v_call: TRBV5-4; d_call: -; clone_size: once; j_call: TRBJ1-2; cdr3_nt: TGTGCCAGCAGACTGAGTGCGGGGGACGGTACTAACTATGGCTACACCTTC; cdr3_aa: CASRLSAGDGTNYGYTF
v_call: TRBV7-9; d_call: -; clone_size: -; j_call: TRBJ2-1; cdr3_nt: TGTGCCAGCAGCTCTCGGGGGGGACAGGGATACGGTGAGCAATTCTTC; cdr3_aa: CASSSRGGQGYGEQFF
v_call: TRBV6-1; d_call: TRBD1; clone_size: -; j_call: TRBJ1-1; cdr3_nt: TGTGCCAGCAGTGACTTCGCAGGGGGTGACGAAGCTTTCTTT; cdr3_aa: CASSDFAGGDEAFF
v_call: TRBV19; d_call: -; clone_size: -; j_call: TRBJ1-2; cdr3_nt: TGTGCCAGTAGTATAGATATCACTTATGGCTACACCTTC; cdr3_aa: CASSIDITYGYTF
v_call: TRBV6-5; d_call: TRBD2; clone_size: -; j_call: TRBJ2-1; cdr3_nt: TGTGCCAGCAGTTACAAGGCGGGGGACTACAATGAGCAGTTCTTC; cdr3_aa: CASSYKAGDYNEQFF
v_call: TRBV27; d_call: -; clone_size: -; j_call: TRBJ2-7; cdr3_nt: TGTGCCAGCAGTTCTACGGGCAGAGGGTCCTACGAGCAGTACTTC; cdr3_aa: CASSSTGRGSYEQYF
v_call: TRBV23-1; d_call: TRBD1; clone_size: few; j_call: TRBJ2-3; cdr3_nt: TGCGCCAGACCCGGGGACAGGGGCACAGATACGCAGTATTTT; cdr3_aa: CARPGDRGTDTQYF
v_call: TRBV7-2; d_call: TRBD1; clone_size: -; j_call: TRBJ1-1; cdr3_nt: TGTGCCAGCAGCACGCAACAGGGGGGGAACACTGAAGCTTTCTTT; cdr3_aa: CASSTQQGGNTEAFF
v_call: TRBV7-9; d_call: -; clone_size: -; j_call: TRBJ1-2; cdr3_nt: TGTGCCAGCAGCTTTATCGGGGGGCGCGGCTACACCTTC; cdr3_aa: CASSFIGGRGYTF
v_call: TRBV30; d_call: TRBD1; clone_size: -; j_call: TRBJ1-1; cdr3_nt: TGTGCCTGGAGACACTCGGGACAGTCCCAGGGAGCTTTCTTT; cdr3_aa: CAWRHSGQSQGAFF
v_call: TRBV7-9; d_call: -; clone_size: -; j_call: TRBJ2-7; cdr3_nt: TGTGCCAGCAGTAGCAACTCCTACGAGCAGTACTTC; cdr3_aa: CASSSNSYEQYF